The table lists the clone carrying this T cell receptor (beta chain) with a few counts. In the authors' workflow: Quantification of nucleated cells was approximated via reference gene primer amplification. Only in-frame clones appear in the TCRdb table, and some are missing; sequencing was by immunoSEQ multiplex PCR. D and trimming were read from the DNA, whereas the V and J calls and clone size are those reported in that table. The sample yields some 80,000 clones, roughly 88% seen once. This specimen belongs to a study of blood T cell repertoires in COVID-19. Looking at the study overall: Sites across the United States, Italy and Spain contributed samples from acute and convalescent COVID-19. T cells, B-cell-depleted T cells, or PBMCs provided the cDNA or gDNA that served as material.

This CDR3 has 16 residues. Per the germline V gene, CDR1 is MDHEN and CDR2 is SYDVKM. Germline trimming cut 4 bases from V and 6 bases from J; bases unmatched to any gene: 14. V usage is TRBV28 and J usage is TRBJ2-7; 8 bases agree with TRBD1. This sequence originates from a woman aged 45-59 years with acute or convalescent COVID-19. What was sequenced was peripheral blood. CDR3 bases: TGTGCCAGCAGTTCCATTGGACAGGGTCTCCTTATCGAGCAGTACTTC. Translating gives CASSSIGQGLLIEQYF.